The 7 T cell receptor beta chains listed next were all sequenced from one sample in a study of blood T cell repertoires in COVID-19. The data were produced by immunoSEQ multiplex PCR, yet TCRdb's version contains in-frame clones alone and is incomplete. The sample lists approximately 33,000 clones, roughly nine tenths occurring once. Sequencing was performed on peripheral blood. The origin of the receptors is a man aged 70-80 years with acute or convalescent COVID-19.

The chain is built from TRBV15 and TRBJ1-2, with TRBD1 as a possible D gene (5 bases). Trimming pared 2 bases from V and 2 bases from J, leaving 9 bases between. Germline values: CDR1 LNHNV, CDR2 YYDKDF (reference sequence). The CDR3 extends over 14 amino acids. For the CDR3, the DNA is TGTGCCACCAGCAGACAGGGTCGAAACTATGGCTACACCTTC. Translation gives CATSRQGRNYGYTF. The variable domain in full, completed from reference TRBV15 and TRBJ1-2, reads DAMVIQNPRYQVTQFGKPVTLSCSQTLNHNVMYWYQQKSSQAPKLLFHYYDKDFNNEADTPDNFQSRRPNTSFCFLDIRSPGLGDTAMYLCATSRQGRNYGYTFGSGTRLTVV.

A single count supports this clone. The chain employs TRBV11-3 and TRBJ1-1, with a tentative D call TRBD1 (5 bases). V lost 6 bases, J lost 1 base, and 9 bases lay in between. Germline CDR1 and CDR2: SGHNT and YENEEA. The CDR3 is 13 residues long. CDR3 in amino acids: CASSWGENTEAFF. The CDR3 nucleotides are TGTGCCAGCAGTTGGGGGGAGAACACTGAAGCTTTCTTT. Using reference TRBV11-3 and TRBJ1-1 for the parts outside the CDR3, the full variable domain is EAGVVQSPRYKIIEKKQPVAFWCNPISGHNTLYWYLQNLGQGPELLIRYENEEAVDDSQLPKDRFSAERLKGVDSTLKIQPAELGDSAVYLCASSWGENTEAFFGQGTRLTVV.

The CDR3 sequence: CASSYIMNTEAFF. In DNA form, the CDR3 reads TGTGCCAGCAGTTATATTATGAACACTGAAGCTTTCTTT. This chain joins TRBV6-2 or TRBV6-3 and TRBJ1-1, with D unclear. Germline V CDR1 and CDR2: MNHEY, SVGEGT. The CDR3 consists of 13 residues. V was shortened by 3 bases and J by 0 bases, with 5 bases between the two germline ends.

V gene TRBV21-1 combines with J gene TRBJ2-7; the table's D gene call, TRBD1, was not cross checked with the DNA. TRBV21-1 is a pseudogene locus. The CDR3 is 14 residues long. The CDR3 sequence: CASSKARGTGEQYF. CDR3 nucleotide sequence: TGTGCCAGCAGCAAAGCCAGGGGTACCGGCGAGCAGTACTTC.

V usage is TRBV18 and J usage is TRBJ1-2, with a tentative D call TRBD1 (5 bases). V lost 5 bases and J lost 0, with 10 bases in between. Germline V CDR1 and CDR2: KGHSH, LQKENI. The CDR3 covers 14 residues. The CDR3 DNA reads TGTGCCAGCTCATCCGACAGCTCTAACTATGGCTACACCTTC. Residues: CASSSDSSNYGYTF.

V gene TRBV28 combines with J gene TRBJ2-3; TRBD1 matches 8 bases. The CDR3 has 15 amino acids. Germline V gives CDR1 MDHEN, CDR2 SYDVKM. Unmatched junction bases numbered 4, after V lost 3 bases and J lost 2 bases. The CDR3 region is CASSLTGDVTDTQYF. As DNA, the CDR3 is TGTGCCAGCAGTTTGACAGGGGACGTCACAGATACGCAGTATTTT.

The chain employs TRBV6-5 and TRBJ2-7; TRBD2 aligns across 8 bases. Germline CDR1 is MNHEY and CDR2 is SVGAGI. The CDR3 spans 14 residues. J gave up 6 bases and V 7 bases, and 11 bases lay outside the gene matches. CDR3 residues: CASTNRGGGSEQYF. CDR3 nucleotides: TGTGCCAGCACTAATCGGGGGGGCGGATCCGAGCAGTACTTC.